This T cell receptor (beta chain) was retrieved from a study of blood T cells in healthy people across ages. Study-level results: The long-lived group displayed more naive CD4+ cells, plus higher diversity, than the aged donors did.

A second PCR, run for about 6 to 11 cycles, used a sample-barcoded 5' primer plus a J-beta primer mix. A single record per CDR3 protein comes from TCRdb applying MiXCR to the 5' RACE reads. The sample has 1 million or so distinct CDR3 sequences; around 45% are singletons. This clonotype was seen a few times. Its antigen is not known. Every donor gave around 10 milliliters of peripheral blood. Isolation yielded PBMCs, at least 6 million per sample, in every case. Trimming shortened V by 3 bases and J by 3 bases, and 8 bases separated the two germline ends. Germline V CDR1 and CDR2: ENHRY, SYGVKD. The CDR3 runs 13 residues.

The gene calls are TRBV10-3 and TRBJ2-5; D is unclear. Sequencing used blood. This TCR derives from a woman in her sixties in good health. The CDR3 nucleotides read TGTGCCATCAGTGATGGTAGTAAAGAGACCCAGTACTTC. Amino acids: CAISDGSKETQYF.